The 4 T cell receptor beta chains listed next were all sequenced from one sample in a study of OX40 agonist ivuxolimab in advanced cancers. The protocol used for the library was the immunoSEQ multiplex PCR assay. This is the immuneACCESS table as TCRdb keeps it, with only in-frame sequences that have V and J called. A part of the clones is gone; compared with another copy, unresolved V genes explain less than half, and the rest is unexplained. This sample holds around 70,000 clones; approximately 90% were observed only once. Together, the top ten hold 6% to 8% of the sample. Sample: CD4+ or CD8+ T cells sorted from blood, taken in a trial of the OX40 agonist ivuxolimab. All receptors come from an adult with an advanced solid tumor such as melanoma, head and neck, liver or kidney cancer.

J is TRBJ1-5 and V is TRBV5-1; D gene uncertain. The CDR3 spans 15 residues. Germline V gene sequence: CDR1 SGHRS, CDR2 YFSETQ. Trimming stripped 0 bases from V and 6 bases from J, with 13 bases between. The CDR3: CASSLASGLGQPQHF. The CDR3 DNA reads TGCGCCAGCAGCTTGGCCAGTGGGTTAGGTCAGCCCCAGCATTTT.

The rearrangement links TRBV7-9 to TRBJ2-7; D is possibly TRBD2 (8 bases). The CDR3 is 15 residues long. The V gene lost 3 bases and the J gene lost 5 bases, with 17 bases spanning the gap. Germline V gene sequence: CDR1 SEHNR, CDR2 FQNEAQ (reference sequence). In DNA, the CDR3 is TGTGCCAGCAGCTTTCGGGACAGCGGGAGCGACGAGCAGTACTTC. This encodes CASSFRDSGSDEQYF.

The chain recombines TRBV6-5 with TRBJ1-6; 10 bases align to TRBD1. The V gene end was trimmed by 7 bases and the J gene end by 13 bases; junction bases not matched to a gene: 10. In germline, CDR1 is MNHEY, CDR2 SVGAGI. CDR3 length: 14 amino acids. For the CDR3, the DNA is TGTGCCAGCAAGCCGGGACAGGGGAGTATTCCCCTCCACTTT. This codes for CASKPGQGSIPLHF.

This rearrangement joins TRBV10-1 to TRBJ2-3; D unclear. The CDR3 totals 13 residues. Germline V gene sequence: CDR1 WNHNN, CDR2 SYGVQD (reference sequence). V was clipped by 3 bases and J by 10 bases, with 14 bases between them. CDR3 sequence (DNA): TGCGCCAGCAGTGAAGTGTTAGGGTGTGCGCAGTATTTT. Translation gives CASSEVLGCAQYF.